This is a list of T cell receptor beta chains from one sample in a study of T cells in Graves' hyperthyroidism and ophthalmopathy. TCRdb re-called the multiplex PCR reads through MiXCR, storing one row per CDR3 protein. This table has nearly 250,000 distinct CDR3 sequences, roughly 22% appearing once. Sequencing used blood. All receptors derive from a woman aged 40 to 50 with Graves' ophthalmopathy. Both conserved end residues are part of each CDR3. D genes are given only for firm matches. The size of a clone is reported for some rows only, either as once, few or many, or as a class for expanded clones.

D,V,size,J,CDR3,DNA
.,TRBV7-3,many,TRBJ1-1,CASSFDGASAEAFF,TGTGCCAGCAGCTTCGATGGGGCTTCGGCTGAAGCTTTCTTT
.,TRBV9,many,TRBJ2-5,CASSALGQFQETQYF,TGTGCCAGCAGCGCCTTAGGTCAGTTCCAAGAGACCCAGTACTTC
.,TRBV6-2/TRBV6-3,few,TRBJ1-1,CASRLSENTEAFF,TGTGCCAGCAGGTTAAGTGAGAACACTGAAGCTTTCTTT
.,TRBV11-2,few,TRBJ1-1,CASSSDPLNTEAFF,TGTGCCAGCAGCTCGGACCCCTTGAACACTGAAGCTTTCTTT
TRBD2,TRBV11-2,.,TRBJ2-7,CASSSSGVAGGRYEQYF,TGTGCCAGCAGCTCGTCCGGGGTAGCGGGGGGGAGGTACGAGCAGTACTTC
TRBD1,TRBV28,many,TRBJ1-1,CASSSPGQGASTEAFF,TGTGCCAGCAGTTCGCCGGGACAGGGGGCGAGCACTGAAGCTTTCTTT
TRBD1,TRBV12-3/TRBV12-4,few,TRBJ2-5,CASRSEDRGNDQETQYF,TGTGCCAGCAGATCCGAAGACAGGGGGAACGACCAAGAGACCCAGTACTTC
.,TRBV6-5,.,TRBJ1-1,CASSYGGTGNTEAFF,TGTGCCAGCAGTTACGGGGGAACAGGGAACACTGAAGCTTTCTTT
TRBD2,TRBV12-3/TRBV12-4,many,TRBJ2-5,CASSLLAGAETQYF,TGTGCCAGCAGTCTCTTAGCGGGAGCAGAGACCCAGTACTTC
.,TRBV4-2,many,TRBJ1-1,CTSLRLGFGTEAFF,TGTACCAGCCTCCGCTTAGGTTTTGGCACTGAAGCTTTCTTT
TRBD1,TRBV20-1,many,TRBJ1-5,CSASGQGASQPQHF,TGCAGTGCTTCGGGACAGGGGGCTTCTCAGCCCCAGCATTTT
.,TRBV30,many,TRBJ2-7,CAWSVVRTYEQYF,TGTGCCTGGAGTGTAGTCAGGACCTACGAGCAGTACTTC
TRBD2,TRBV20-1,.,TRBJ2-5,CSARRYRTSEYQETQYF,TGCAGTGCTAGACGATATCGGACTAGCGAGTACCAAGAGACCCAGTACTTC
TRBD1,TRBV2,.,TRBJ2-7,CASTPTRQGTNEQYF,TGTGCCAGCACTCCAACTCGACAGGGAACGAACGAGCAGTACTTC
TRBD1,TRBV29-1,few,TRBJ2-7,CSVATGDEQYF,TGCAGCGTGGCGACAGGGGACGAGCAGTACTTC
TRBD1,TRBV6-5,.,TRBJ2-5,CASSYTQGKQETQYF,TGTGCCAGCAGTTACACACAGGGGAAACAAGAGACCCAGTACTTC
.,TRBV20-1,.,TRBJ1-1,CSARVKGLNTEAFF,TGCAGTGCTAGAGTCAAGGGACTGAACACTGAAGCTTTCTTT
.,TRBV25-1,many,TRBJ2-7,CASSEPQGPYEQYF,TGTGCCAGCAGTGAACCGCAGGGCCCCTACGAGCAGTACTTC
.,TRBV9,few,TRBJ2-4,CASSVYGDPKNIQYF,TGTGCCAGCAGCGTATATGGGGATCCTAAAAACATTCAGTACTTC
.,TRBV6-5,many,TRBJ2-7,CASSYRGKDYEQYF,TGTGCCAGCAGTTACAGGGGGAAAGACTACGAGCAGTACTTC
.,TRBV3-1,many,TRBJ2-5,CASSQDTVPRQTQYF,TGTGCCAGCAGCCAAGATACGGTCCCCCGCCAGACCCAGTACTTC
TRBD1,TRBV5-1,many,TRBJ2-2,CASSLGTGTTGELFF,TGCGCCAGCAGCTTAGGGACAGGGACTACCGGGGAGCTGTTTTTT
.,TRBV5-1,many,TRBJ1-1,CASSTGHGNTEAFF,TGCGCCAGCAGCACGGGACACGGTAACACTGAAGCTTTCTTT